This is a list of T cell receptor gamma chains from one sample in a study of gamma delta lymphoproliferative disorders and STAT genes. TCRdb redid the clone calls on the multiplex PCR reads with CATT. The data show about 600 gamma-chain clones, roughly 26% seen once. Sequenced: blood. The source is a human donor in good health. The CDR3 runs from the conserved cysteine through the conserved F or W. Sizes are listed as once, few, many, or a class for an expanded clone.

V gene,clone size,J gene,CDR3 protein,CDR3 DNA
TRGV4,medium-sized,TRGJ1/TRGJ2,CATWEKKLF,TGTGCCACCTGGGAAAAGAAACTCTTT